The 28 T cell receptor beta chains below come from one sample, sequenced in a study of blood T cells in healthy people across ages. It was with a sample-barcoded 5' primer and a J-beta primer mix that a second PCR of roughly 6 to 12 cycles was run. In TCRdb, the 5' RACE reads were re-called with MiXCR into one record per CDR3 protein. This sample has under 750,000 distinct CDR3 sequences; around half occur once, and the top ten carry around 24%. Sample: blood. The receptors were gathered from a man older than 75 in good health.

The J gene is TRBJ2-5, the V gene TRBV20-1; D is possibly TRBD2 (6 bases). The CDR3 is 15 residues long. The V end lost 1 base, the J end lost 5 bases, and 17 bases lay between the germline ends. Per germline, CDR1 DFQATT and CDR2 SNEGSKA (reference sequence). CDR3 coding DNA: TGCAGTGCTAGAGTGGGCGGGGAAAGATGGGAGACCCAGTACTTC. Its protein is CSARVGGERWETQYF.

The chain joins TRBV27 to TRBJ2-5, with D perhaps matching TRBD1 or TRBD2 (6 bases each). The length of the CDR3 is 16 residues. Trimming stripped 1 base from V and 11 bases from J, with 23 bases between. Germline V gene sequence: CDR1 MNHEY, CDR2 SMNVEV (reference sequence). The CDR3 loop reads CASSLYATGASGGQYF. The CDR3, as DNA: TGTGCCAGCAGTTTATACGCGACAGGTGCCTCTGGAGGGCAGTACTTC.

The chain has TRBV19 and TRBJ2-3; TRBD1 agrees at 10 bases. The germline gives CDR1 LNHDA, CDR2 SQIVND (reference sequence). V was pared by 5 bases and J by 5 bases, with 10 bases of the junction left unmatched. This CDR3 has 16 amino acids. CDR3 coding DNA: TGTGCCAGTAGTGTTCCAAGACAGGGGGCGGGAGATACGCAGTATTTT. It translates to CASSVPRQGAGDTQYF.

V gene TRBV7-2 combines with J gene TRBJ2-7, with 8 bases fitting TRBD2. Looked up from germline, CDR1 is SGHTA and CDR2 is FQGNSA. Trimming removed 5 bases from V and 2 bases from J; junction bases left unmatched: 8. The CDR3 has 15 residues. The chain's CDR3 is CASSTQRGSTYEQYF. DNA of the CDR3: TGTGCCAGCAGCACCCAGCGGGGGAGTACCTACGAGCAGTACTTC.

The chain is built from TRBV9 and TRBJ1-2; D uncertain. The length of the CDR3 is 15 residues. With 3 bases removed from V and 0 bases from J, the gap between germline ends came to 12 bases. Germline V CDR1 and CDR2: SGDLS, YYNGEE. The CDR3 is CASSAAGSANYGYTF. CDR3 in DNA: TGTGCCAGCAGCGCGGCGGGGAGTGCTAACTATGGCTACACCTTC.

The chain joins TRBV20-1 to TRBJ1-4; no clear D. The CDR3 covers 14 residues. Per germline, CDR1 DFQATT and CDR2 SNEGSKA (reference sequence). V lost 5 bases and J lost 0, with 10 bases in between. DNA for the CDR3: TGCAGTGCTGAAGACGGTGCAACTAATGAAAAACTGTTTTTT. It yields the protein CSAEDGATNEKLFF.

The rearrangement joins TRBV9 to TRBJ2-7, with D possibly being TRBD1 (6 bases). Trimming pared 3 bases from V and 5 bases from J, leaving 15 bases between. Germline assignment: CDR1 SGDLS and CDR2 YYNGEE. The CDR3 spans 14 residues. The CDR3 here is CASSAFVGAHEQYF. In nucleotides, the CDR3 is TGTGCCAGCAGCGCCTTTGTGGGGGCCCACGAGCAGTACTTC.

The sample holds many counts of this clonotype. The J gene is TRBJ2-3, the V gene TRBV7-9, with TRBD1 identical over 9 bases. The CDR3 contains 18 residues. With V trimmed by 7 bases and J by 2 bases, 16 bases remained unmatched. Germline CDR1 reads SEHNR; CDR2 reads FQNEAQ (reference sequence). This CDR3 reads CASISTLFGTGITDTQYF. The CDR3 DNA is TGTGCCAGCATCAGTACCCTCTTTGGGACAGGGATCACAGATACGCAGTATTTT.

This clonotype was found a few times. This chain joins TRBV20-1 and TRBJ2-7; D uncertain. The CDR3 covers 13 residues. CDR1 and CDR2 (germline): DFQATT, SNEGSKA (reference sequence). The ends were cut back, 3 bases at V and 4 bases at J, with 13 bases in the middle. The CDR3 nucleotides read TGCAGTGCTAGGTCCACTGACTCTTACGAGCAGTACTTC. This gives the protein CSARSTDSYEQYF.

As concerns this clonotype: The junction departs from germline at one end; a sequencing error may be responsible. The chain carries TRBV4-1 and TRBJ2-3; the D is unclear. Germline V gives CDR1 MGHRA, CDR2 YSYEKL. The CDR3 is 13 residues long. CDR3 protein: CASNQAPTDTQYF. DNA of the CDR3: TGCGCCAGCAACCAAGCCCCAACCGATACGCAGTATTTT.

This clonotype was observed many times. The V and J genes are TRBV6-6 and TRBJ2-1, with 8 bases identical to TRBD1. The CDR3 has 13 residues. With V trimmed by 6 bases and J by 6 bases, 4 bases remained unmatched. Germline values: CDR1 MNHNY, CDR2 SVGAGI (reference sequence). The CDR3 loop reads CASRNTGGNEQFF. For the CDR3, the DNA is TGTGCCAGCAGGAACACAGGGGGCAATGAGCAGTTCTTC.

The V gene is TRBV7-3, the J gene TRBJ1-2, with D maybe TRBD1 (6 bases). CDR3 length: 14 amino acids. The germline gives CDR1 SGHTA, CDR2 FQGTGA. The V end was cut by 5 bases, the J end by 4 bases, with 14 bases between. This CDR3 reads CASSAPGGSYGYTF. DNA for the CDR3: TGTGCCAGCAGCGCCCCGGGGGGCAGCTATGGCTACACCTTC.

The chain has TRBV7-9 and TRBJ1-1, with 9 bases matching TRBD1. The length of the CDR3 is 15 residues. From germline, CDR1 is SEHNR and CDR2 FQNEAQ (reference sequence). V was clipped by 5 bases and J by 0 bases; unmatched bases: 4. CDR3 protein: CASSRGTGLNTEAFF. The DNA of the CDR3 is TGTGCCAGCAGCAGGGGGACAGGGCTGAACACTGAAGCTTTCTTT.

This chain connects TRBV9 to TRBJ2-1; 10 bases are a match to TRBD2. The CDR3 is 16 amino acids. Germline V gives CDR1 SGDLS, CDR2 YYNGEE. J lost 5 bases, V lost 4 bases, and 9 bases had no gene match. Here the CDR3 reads CASSRVAGGRNNEQFF. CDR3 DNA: TGTGCCAGCAGCCGGGTAGCGGGGGGCCGAAACAATGAGCAGTTCTTC.

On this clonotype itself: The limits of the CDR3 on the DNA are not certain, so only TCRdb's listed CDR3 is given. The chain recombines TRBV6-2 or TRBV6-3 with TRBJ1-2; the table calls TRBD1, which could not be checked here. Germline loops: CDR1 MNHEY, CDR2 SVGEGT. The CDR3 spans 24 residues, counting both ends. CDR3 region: CASTTGFNEQYFGAGTGAFYGYTF.

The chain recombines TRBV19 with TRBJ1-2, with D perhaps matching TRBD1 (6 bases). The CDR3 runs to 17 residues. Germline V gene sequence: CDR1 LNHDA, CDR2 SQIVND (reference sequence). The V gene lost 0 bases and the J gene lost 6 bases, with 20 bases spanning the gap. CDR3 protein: CASSIDRRGADLDGYTF. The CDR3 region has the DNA TGTGCCAGTAGTATAGATCGGCGGGGGGCGGATTTGGATGGCTACACCTTC.

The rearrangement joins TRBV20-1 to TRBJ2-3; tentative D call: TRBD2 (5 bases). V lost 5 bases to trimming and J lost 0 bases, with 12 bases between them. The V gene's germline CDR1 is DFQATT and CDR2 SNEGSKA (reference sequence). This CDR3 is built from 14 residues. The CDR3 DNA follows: TGCAGTGCTCCGCGGCGGGCCAGCACAGATACGCAGTATTTT. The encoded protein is CSAPRRASTDTQYF.

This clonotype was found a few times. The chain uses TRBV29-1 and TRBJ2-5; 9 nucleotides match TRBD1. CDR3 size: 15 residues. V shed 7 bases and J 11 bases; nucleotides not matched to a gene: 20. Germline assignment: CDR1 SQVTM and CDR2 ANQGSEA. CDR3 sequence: CSARHPQGAKWEQYF. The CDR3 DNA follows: TGCAGCGCTAGACACCCACAGGGGGCAAAATGGGAGCAGTACTTC.

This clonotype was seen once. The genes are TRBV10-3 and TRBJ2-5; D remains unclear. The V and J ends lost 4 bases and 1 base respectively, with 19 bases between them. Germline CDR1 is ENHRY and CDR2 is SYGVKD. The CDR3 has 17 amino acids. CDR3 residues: CAISATQSTPTQETQYF. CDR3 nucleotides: TGTGCCATCAGTGCGACGCAGAGCACTCCTACCCAAGAGACCCAGTACTTC.

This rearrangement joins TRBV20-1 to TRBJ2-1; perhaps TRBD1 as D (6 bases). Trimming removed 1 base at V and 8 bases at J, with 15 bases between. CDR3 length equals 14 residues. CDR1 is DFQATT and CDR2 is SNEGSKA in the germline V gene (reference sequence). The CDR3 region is CSARVQGSLDEQFF. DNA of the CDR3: TGCAGTGCTAGAGTGCAGGGGAGCCTGGATGAGCAGTTCTTC.

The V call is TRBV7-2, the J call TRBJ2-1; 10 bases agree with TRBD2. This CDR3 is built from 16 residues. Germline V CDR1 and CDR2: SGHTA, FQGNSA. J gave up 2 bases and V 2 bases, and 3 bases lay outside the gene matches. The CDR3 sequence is CASSLILAGAYNEQFF. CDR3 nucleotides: TGTGCCAGCAGCTTAATCCTAGCGGGGGCCTACAATGAGCAGTTCTTC.

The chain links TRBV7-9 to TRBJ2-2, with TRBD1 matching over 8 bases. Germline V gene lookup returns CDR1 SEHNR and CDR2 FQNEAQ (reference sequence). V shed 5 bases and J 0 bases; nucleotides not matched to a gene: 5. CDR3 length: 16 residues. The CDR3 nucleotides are TGTGCCAGCAGCCGAAGGACAGGGTCGAACACCGGGGAGCTGTTTTTT. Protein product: CASSRRTGSNTGELFF.

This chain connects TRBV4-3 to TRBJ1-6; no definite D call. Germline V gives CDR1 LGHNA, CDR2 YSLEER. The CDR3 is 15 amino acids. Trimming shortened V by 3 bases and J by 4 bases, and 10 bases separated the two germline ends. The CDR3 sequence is CASSQVPQYNSPLHF. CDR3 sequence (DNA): TGCGCCAGCAGCCAGGTTCCGCAGTATAATTCACCCCTCCACTTT.

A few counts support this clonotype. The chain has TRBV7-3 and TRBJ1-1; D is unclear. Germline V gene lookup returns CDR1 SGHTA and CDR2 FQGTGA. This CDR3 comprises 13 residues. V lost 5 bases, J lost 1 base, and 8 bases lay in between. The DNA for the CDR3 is TGTGCCAGCAGCGTACAGCCGAACACTGAAGCTTTCTTT. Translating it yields CASSVQPNTEAFF.

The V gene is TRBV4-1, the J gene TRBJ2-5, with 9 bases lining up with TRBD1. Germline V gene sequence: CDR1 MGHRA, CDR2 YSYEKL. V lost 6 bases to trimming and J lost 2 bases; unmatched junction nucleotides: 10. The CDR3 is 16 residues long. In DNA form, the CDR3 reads TGCGCCAGCAGACCCATCCGGGGACAGGGACAAGAGACCCAGTACTTC. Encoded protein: CASRPIRGQGQETQYF.

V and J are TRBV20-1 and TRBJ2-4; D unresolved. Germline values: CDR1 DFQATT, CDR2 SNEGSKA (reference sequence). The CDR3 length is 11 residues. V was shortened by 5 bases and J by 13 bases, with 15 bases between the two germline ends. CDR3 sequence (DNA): TGCAGTGCTCCTGGGCCACTCCAGCAGTACTTC. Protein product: CSAPGPLQQYF.

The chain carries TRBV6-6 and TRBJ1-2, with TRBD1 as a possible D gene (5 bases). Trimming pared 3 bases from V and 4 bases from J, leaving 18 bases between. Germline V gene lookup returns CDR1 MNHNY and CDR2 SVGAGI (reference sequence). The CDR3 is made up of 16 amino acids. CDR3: CASSYGGGRGSYGYTF. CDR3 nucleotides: TGTGCCAGCAGTTATGGGGGTGGAAGGGGATCCTATGGCTACACCTTC.

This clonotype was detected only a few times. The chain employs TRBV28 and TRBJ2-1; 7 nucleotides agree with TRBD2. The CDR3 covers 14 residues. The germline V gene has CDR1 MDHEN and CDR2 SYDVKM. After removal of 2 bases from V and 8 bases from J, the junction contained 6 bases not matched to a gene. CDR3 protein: CASSLAGEVDEQFF. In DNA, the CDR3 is TGTGCCAGCAGTTTAGCGGGAGAAGTCGATGAGCAGTTCTTC.